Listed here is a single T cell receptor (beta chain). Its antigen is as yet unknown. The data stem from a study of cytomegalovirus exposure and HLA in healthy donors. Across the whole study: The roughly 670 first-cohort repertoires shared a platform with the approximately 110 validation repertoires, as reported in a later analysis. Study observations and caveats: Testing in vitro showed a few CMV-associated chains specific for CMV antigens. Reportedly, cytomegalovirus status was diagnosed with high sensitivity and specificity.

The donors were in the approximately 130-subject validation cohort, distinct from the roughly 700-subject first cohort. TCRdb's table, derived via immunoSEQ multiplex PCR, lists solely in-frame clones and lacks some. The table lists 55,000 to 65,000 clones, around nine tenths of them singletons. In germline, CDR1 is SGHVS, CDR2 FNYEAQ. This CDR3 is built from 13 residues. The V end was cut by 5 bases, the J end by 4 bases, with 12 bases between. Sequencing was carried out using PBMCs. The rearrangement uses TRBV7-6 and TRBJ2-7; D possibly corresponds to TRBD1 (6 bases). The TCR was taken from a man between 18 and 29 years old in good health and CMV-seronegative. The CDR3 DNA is TGTGCCAGCAGCCAGGCACAGGGTTACGAGCAGTACTTC. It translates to CASSQAQGYEQYF. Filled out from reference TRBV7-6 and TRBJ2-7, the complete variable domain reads GAGVSQSPRYKVTKRGQDVALRCDPISGHVSLYWYRQALGQGPEFLTYFNYEAQQDKSGLPNDRFSAERPEGSISTLTIQRTEQRDSAMYRCASSQAQGYEQYFGPGTRLTVT.